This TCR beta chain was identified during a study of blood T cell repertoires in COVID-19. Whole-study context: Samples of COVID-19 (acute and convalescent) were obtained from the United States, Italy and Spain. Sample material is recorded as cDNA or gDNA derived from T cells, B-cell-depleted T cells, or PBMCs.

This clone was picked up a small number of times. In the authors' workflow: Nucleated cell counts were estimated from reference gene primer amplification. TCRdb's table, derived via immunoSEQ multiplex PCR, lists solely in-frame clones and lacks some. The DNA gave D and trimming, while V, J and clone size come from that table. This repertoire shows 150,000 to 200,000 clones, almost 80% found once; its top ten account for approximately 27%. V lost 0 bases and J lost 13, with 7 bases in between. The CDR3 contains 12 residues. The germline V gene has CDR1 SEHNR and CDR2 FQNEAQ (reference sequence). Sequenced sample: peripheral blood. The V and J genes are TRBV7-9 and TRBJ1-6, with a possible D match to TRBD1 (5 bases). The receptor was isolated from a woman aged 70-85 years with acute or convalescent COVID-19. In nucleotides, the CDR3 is TGTGCCAGCAGCTTAGCTGGGACTCCCCTCCACTTT. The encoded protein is CASSLAGTPLHF. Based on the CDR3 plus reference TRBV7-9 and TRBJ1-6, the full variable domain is DTGVSQNPRHKITKRGQNVTFRCDPISEHNRLYWYRQTLGQGPEFLTYFQNEAQLEKSRLLSDRFSAERPKGSFSTLEIQRTEQGDSAMYLCASSLAGTPLHFGNGTRLTVT.